The next 24 T cell receptor beta chains were all read from a single sample in a study of control samples from healthy donors and cancer patients. Data came from immunoSEQ multiplex PCR; TCRdb stores just in-frame clones and leaves some out. Of about 120,000 clones in the sample, approximately 90% were seen once. Sequenced material: blood. The receptors stem from a man aged 40-49 years in good health.

This clone was picked up one time. V usage is TRBV5-1 and J usage is TRBJ1-3; D is uncertain. V was clipped by 0 bases and J by 2 bases, with 6 bases between them. Per germline, CDR1 SGHRS and CDR2 YFSETQ. This CDR3 is built from 14 residues. The CDR3 DNA reads TGCGCCAGCAGCTTGGAAGGGACTGGAAACACCATATATTTT. Amino acid sequence: CASSLEGTGNTIYF.

The chain has TRBV6-1 and TRBJ2-7, with D possibly matching TRBD2 (6 bases). Per the germline V gene, CDR1 is MNHNS and CDR2 is SASEGT. The CDR3 covers 15 residues. V gave up 2 bases and J gave up 2 bases, with 13 bases separating them. This CDR3 is CASSEIKRATYEQYF. CDR3 in DNA: TGTGCCAGCAGTGAAATCAAGCGGGCTACCTACGAGCAGTACTTC.

The V gene is TRBV20-1, the J gene TRBJ1-6; D gene ambiguous. CDR1 and CDR2 from the germline V gene are DFQATT and SNEGSKA (reference sequence). V was pared by 3 bases and J by 5 bases, with 11 bases between. The CDR3 contains 14 residues. CDR3 residues: CSASETADNSPLHF. The CDR3 nucleotides read TGCAGTGCTAGTGAGACCGCGGATAATTCACCCCTCCACTTT.

This chain joins TRBV29-1 and TRBJ1-2; 8 nucleotides line up with TRBD1. CDR1 and CDR2 (germline): SQVTM, ANQGSEA. The trim removed 6 bases at V and 4 bases at J, leaving 7 bases unmatched. The CDR3 contains 13 residues. CDR3 sequence reads: CSVSGGESYGYTF. CDR3 bases: TGCAGCGTATCAGGGGGCGAGAGCTATGGCTACACCTTC.

This chain joins TRBV7-6 and TRBJ2-5; 10 positions agree with TRBD1. Germline V gene sequence: CDR1 SGHVS, CDR2 FNYEAQ. The length of the CDR3 is 13 residues. V lost 5 bases and J lost 6; bases outside the gene matches: 3. Written as DNA, the CDR3 is TGTGCCAGCAGCCGACAGGGGGCGAAGACCCAGTACTTC. Amino acids: CASSRQGAKTQYF.

The chain links TRBV6-5 to TRBJ1-4, with D maybe TRBD1 (5 bases). The CDR3 is 14 residues long. Germline V gene sequence: CDR1 MNHEY, CDR2 SVGAGI. Trimming shortened V by 10 bases and J by 8 bases, and 20 bases separated the two germline ends. The CDR3 nucleotides are TGTGCCACTGGTCTGGGGGTTGGAGGAGAAAAACTGTTTTTT. It codes for CATGLGVGGEKLFF.

The chain combines TRBV6-6 with TRBJ2-2, with D uncertain. V lost 5 bases and J lost 5, with 0 bases in between. Germline V gene data show CDR1 as MNHNY and CDR2 as SVGAGI (reference sequence). The CDR3 is 10 residues long. CDR3 nucleotides: TGTGCCAGCAGTACCGGGGAGCTGTTTTTT. Translated, it gives CASSTGELFF.

V usage is TRBV5-1 and J usage is TRBJ1-1; 9 bases fit TRBD1. The germline V gene encodes CDR1 SGHRS and CDR2 YFSETQ. The CDR3 runs to 15 residues. J lost 3 bases, V lost 2 bases, and 5 bases had no gene match. CDR3 in DNA: TGCGCCAGCAGCTTTACGACAGGGGGGGACACTGAAGCTTTCTTT. Translation gives CASSFTTGGDTEAFF. Variable domain in full (rest from reference TRBV5-1 and TRBJ1-1): KAGVTQTPRYLIKTRGQQVTLSCSPISGHRSVSWYQQTPGQGLQFLFEYFSETQRNKGNFPGRFSGRQFSNSRSEMNVSTLELGDSALYLCASSFTTGGDTEAFFGQGTRLTVV.

The chain is built from TRBV11-2 and TRBJ1-1; tentatively, D is TRBD1 (6 bases). Germline CDR1 SGHAT, CDR2 FQNNGV. Trimming removed 7 bases from V and 0 bases from J, with 12 bases in between. The CDR3 spans 14 residues. This CDR3 is CASTRGSLNTEAFF. In DNA, the CDR3 is TGTGCCAGCACCAGGGGCAGTTTGAACACTGAAGCTTTCTTT.

The chain has TRBV18 and TRBJ2-6; D ambiguous. Per germline, CDR1 KGHSH and CDR2 LQKENI. This CDR3 is built from 15 residues. V lost 1 base and J lost 0, with 4 bases in between. CDR3 amino acids: CASSPQDSGANVLTF. CDR3 nucleotides: TGTGCCAGCTCACCACAGGACTCTGGGGCCAACGTCCTGACTTTC.

J is TRBJ2-1 and V is TRBV5-6; TRBD1 matches at 7 bases. The CDR3 runs 13 residues. V lost 2 bases, J lost 7 bases, and 3 bases stayed unmatched. Per the germline V gene, CDR1 is SGHDT and CDR2 is YYEEEE. The CDR3, as DNA: TGTGCCAGCAGCTTTGGCAGGGGGAATGAGCAGTTCTTC. It encodes CASSFGRGNEQFF.

The chain joins TRBV5-4 to TRBJ2-3, with D maybe TRBD1 (6 bases). Trimming removed 4 bases at V and 3 bases at J, with 15 bases between. The germline gives CDR1 SGHNT, CDR2 YYREEE (reference sequence). This CDR3 contains 15 residues. This chain's CDR3 is CASSRDGRGTDTQYF. The CDR3 DNA reads TGTGCCAGCAGCCGGGATGGCAGGGGAACAGATACGCAGTATTTT.

This chain links TRBV30 with TRBJ1-1; D remains ambiguous. This CDR3 region has 14 residues. V lost 3 bases and J lost 2, with 13 bases in between. Germline values: CDR1 GTSNPN, CDR2 SVGIG (reference sequence). CDR3 in DNA: TGTGCCTGGAGAGGGCAGTTCGGTAACACTGAAGCTTTCTTT. This codes for CAWRGQFGNTEAFF.

The rearrangement links TRBV30 to TRBJ2-5; 8 bases match TRBD1. The CDR3 sequence is 15 residues long. The J segment lost 4 bases and the V segment lost 5 bases, leaving 12 bases of the junction unmatched. Germline assignment: CDR1 GTSNPN and CDR2 SVGIG (reference sequence). CDR3 nucleotides: TGTGCCTGGGCTCCGGGACAGGTCGAGACAGAGACCCAGTACTTC. It encodes CAWAPGQVETETQYF.

This chain links TRBV23-1 with TRBJ1-2, with a possible D match to TRBD1 (5 bases). TRBV23-1 is an ORF for which the function is uncertain. The germline V and J ends were trimmed by 3 bases and 10 bases, with 18 bases remaining between them. The CDR3 extends over 14 amino acids. CDR3 region: CASSQAIHRHDYTF. The DNA for the CDR3 is TGCGCCAGCAGTCAGGCAATACACAGGCACGACTACACCTTC.

The chain couples TRBV12-3 or TRBV12-4 to TRBJ2-6; D gene unclear. The CDR3 has 12 amino acids. Trimming took 5 bases from V and 7 from J, leaving 6 bases between them. CDR3 region: CASSPGANVLTF. Here the CDR3 DNA reads TGTGCCAGCAGTCCAGGTGCCAACGTCCTGACTTTC.

This clone was picked up one time. The V call is TRBV6-2 or TRBV6-3, the J call TRBJ1-1; perhaps TRBD1 as D (5 bases). The V end was cut by 4 bases, the J end by 11 bases, with 20 bases between. This CDR3 contains 14 residues. CDR1 is MNHEY and CDR2 is SVGEGT in the germline V gene. The chain's CDR3 is CASSSIPPLGVAFF. In DNA, the CDR3 is TGTGCCAGCAGTTCCATACCGCCATTGGGGGTGGCTTTCTTT.

The chain combines TRBV11-3 with TRBJ2-3, with 8 bases identical to TRBD1. V shed 5 bases, J shed 5 bases, and the junction held 6 bases outside the gene matches. The CDR3 runs 14 residues. CDR1 is SGHNT, CDR2 YENEEA, per germline. CDR3 sequence reads: CASSRRQGKDTQYF. The CDR3 DNA sequence: TGTGCCAGCAGCCGAAGACAGGGGAAAGATACGCAGTATTTT. Filled out from reference TRBV11-3 and TRBJ2-3, the complete variable domain reads EAGVVQSPRYKIIEKKQPVAFWCNPISGHNTLYWYLQNLGQGPELLIRYENEEAVDDSQLPKDRFSAERLKGVDSTLKIQPAELGDSAVYLCASSRRQGKDTQYFGPGTRLTVL.

This clone was counted a few times. V and J are TRBV9 and TRBJ1-5; D unresolved. The CDR3 length is 16 residues. Trimming took off 0 bases at V and 7 bases at J, with 17 bases between the two ends. Germline loops: CDR1 SGDLS, CDR2 YYNGEE. The CDR3 here is CASSVAEAPGGQPQHF. CDR3 DNA sequence: TGTGCCAGCAGCGTAGCCGAGGCCCCGGGCGGACAGCCCCAGCATTTT.

V is TRBV5-1 and J is TRBJ1-6, with 7 positions matching TRBD1. The germline gives CDR1 SGHRS, CDR2 YFSETQ. V dropped 0 bases and J dropped 6; count of bases not matched to a gene: 3. The CDR3 extends over 15 amino acids. In DNA form, the CDR3 reads TGCGCCAGCAGCTTGGATGGGACAGTTAATTCACCCCTCCACTTT. It specifies CASSLDGTVNSPLHF.

This chain's CDR3 is CASSLGQGLSYGYTF. The CDR3, as DNA: TGTGCCAGCAGCTTAGGACAGGGGTTGAGCTATGGCTACACCTTC. This chain uses TRBV7-6 with TRBJ1-2; 8 positions agree with TRBD1. V trimming: 1 base; J trimming: 4 bases; junction bases outside the gene matches: 5. CDR1 is SGHVS and CDR2 is FNYEAQ in the germline V gene. The CDR3 runs 15 residues.

This clone showed up just once. The chain is built from TRBV6-5 and TRBJ1-6; 9 nucleotides match TRBD1. CDR1 is MNHEY and CDR2 is SVGAGI in the germline V gene. Trimming took 9 bases from V and 8 from J; bases not matched to a gene: 5. The CDR3 sequence is 13 residues long. CDR3: CASGTGSDSPLHF. The CDR3 bases are TGTGCCAGTGGGACAGGGAGCGATTCACCCCTCCACTTT.

This clone was detected once. This chain joins TRBV7-9 and TRBJ2-2; no firm D call. V was pared by 6 bases and J by 7 bases, with 12 bases between. This CDR3 region has 13 residues. The germline V gene encodes CDR1 SEHNR and CDR2 FQNEAQ (reference sequence). The CDR3 sequence: CASRRGANGELFF. For the CDR3, the DNA is TGTGCCAGCAGAAGAGGTGCAAACGGGGAGCTGTTTTTT. Combining the CDR3 with reference TRBV7-9 and TRBJ2-2 gives the whole variable domain DTGVSQNPRHKITKRGQNVTFRCDPISEHNRLYWYRQTLGQGPEFLTYFQNEAQLEKSRLLSDRFSAERPKGSFSTLEIQRTEQGDSAMYLCASRRGANGELFFGEGSRLTVL.

In its sample, this clone was seen once. The rearrangement uses TRBV18 and TRBJ1-1, with 7 bases fitting TRBD1. Germline V CDR1 and CDR2: KGHSH, LQKENI. V dropped 6 bases and J dropped 11; count of bases not matched to a gene: 15. The length of the CDR3 is 14 residues. The CDR3 DNA follows: TGTGCCAGCTCCCAAAGCCCGGGACAGTTGCGCGCTTTCTTT. Protein sequence: CASSQSPGQLRAFF.